A selection of T cell receptor beta chains follows, all from one sample in a study of blood T cells in healthy people across ages. One entry per CDR3 protein results from TCRdb running MiXCR on the 5' RACE reads. The sample consists of around 870,000 distinct CDR3 sequences, more than 25% of them appearing once. Sequencing was performed on blood. The receptors originated from a woman of 80 years or more in good health. Each CDR3 is given with its conserved first and last residue. The D gene is left open where the match is weak. Part of the rows lack a size; the others show once, few, many or a class for expanded clones.

j_call,clone_size,v_call,d_call,cdr3_nt,cdr3_aa
TRBJ2-1,-,TRBV18,-,TGTGCCAGCTCACCAGGGGAGGCGAGCTACAATGAGCAGTTCTTC,CASSPGEASYNEQFF
TRBJ1-1,few,TRBV12-3/TRBV12-4,-,TGTGCCAGCAGGTGGGCCAACACTGAAGCTTTCTTT,CASRWANTEAFF
TRBJ1-2,-,TRBV7-4,-,TGTGCCAGCACCGTAATCGAGATCGACTGTTTTTGGTATGGCTACACCTTC,CASTVIEIDCFWYGYTF
TRBJ1-6,many,TRBV20-1,-,TGCAGTGCTAGACCGGGGGAGTGGTCACCCCTCCACTTT,CSARPGEWSPLHF
TRBJ2-7,many,TRBV7-2,-,TGTGCCAGCAGCTCCGGAGCGTGGTACGGCGAGCAGTACTTC,CASSSGAWYGEQYF
TRBJ2-6,-,TRBV28,-,TGTGCCAGCAGTTTAAGAGGGGCTGGGGCCAACGTCCGGACTTTC,CASSLRGAGANVRTF
TRBJ2-5,many,TRBV7-2,TRBD2,TGTGCCAGCAGCCTACTCCCTATAGCGGGGGGGCCGAAGACCCAGTACTTC,CASSLLPIAGGPKTQYF
TRBJ2-3,-,TRBV24-1,-,TGTGCCACCAGTGAGGCACCCCTCGGCCCTAGCACAGATACGCAGTATTTT,CATSEAPLGPSTDTQYF
TRBJ2-1,-,TRBV7-2,-,TGTGCCAGCAGCTTAGCGCTGGGCGGGGCCCCTGGAAGAAGGTTCTTC,CASSLALGGAPGRRFF
TRBJ2-3,-,TRBV7-2,-,TGTGCCAGCAGCTTACGAGGAAAGAGCCCAGATACGCAGTATTTT,CASSLRGKSPDTQYF
TRBJ2-1,many,TRBV9,-,TGTGCCAGCAGCGTAGTTCCCCTCCCCTACAATAATGAGCAGTTCTTC,CASSVVPLPYNNEQFF
TRBJ1-5,many,TRBV7-2,-,TGTGCCAGCAGCTTAGAGGTGGGGAATCAGCCCCAGCATTTT,CASSLEVGNQPQHF
TRBJ2-5,many,TRBV12-3/TRBV12-4,TRBD1,TGTGCCAGCCGACAGGGGGCATCGGAGACCCAGTACTTC,CASRQGASETQYF
TRBJ2-2,-,TRBV18,-,TGTGCCAGCGTTGAATCGAACACCGGGGAGCTGTTTTTT,CASVESNTGELFF
TRBJ2-7,many,TRBV7-2,-,TGTGCCAGCAGCAGTCTAGGCATACTTGGGGCCGAGCAGTACTTC,CASSSLGILGAEQYF
TRBJ1-1,few,TRBV12-3/TRBV12-4,-,TGTGCCAGCACCCGACAGCATAACACTGAAGCTTTCTTT,CASTRQHNTEAFF
TRBJ2-3,many,TRBV9,TRBD2,TGTGCCAGCAGCGTAGGGGGACTACCGAGAGGGTCTAGCACAGATACGCAGTATTTT,CASSVGGLPRGSSTDTQYF
TRBJ2-1,-,TRBV20-1,-,TGCAGGGGGGGATCCTACAATGAGCAGTTCTTC,CRGGSYNEQFF
TRBJ2-7,many,TRBV21-1,-,TGTGCCAGCAGCAAAAAGTTAACAGTCCCTCATGGCGAGCAGTACTTC,CASSKKLTVPHGEQYF
TRBJ2-3,-,TRBV9,TRBD1,TGTGCCAGCAGCCCAAGGACAGGGCCGGGCGGGGATACGCAGTATTTT,CASSPRTGPGGDTQYF
TRBJ1-1,few,TRBV12-3/TRBV12-4,TRBD1,TGTGCCAGCAGTTTAAAGGGGGCCTACACTGAAGCTTTCTTT,CASSLKGAYTEAFF
TRBJ1-1,-,TRBV29-1,-,TGCACGACGGGCGGGGAGGCTTTCTTT,CTTGGEAFF
TRBJ1-2,-,TRBV18,-,TGTGCCAGCTCACCACAATCCGGACGCACCCTAGGGTATGGCTACACCTTC,CASSPQSGRTLGYGYTF
TRBJ1-2,-,TRBV20-1,-,TGCAGTGCCAACCGGGGGTTTGGCTACACCTTC,CSANRGFGYTF
TRBJ1-2,-,TRBV7-6,-,TGTGCCAGCAGCTTAGAGGGAGGCGGCAGGGACGGCTACACCTTC,CASSLEGGGRDGYTF
TRBJ2-3,-,TRBV20-1,-,TGCAGTGCTAGAGAAATAGCAGGGTTGGGGGATACGCAGTATTTT,CSAREIAGLGDTQYF
TRBJ1-2,many,TRBV7-2,-,TGTGCCAGCACCTTTTCAGGGGCACCTAACTATGGCTACACCTTC,CASTFSGAPNYGYTF
TRBJ2-3,few,TRBV5-4,TRBD1,TGTGCCAGCAGATTCGACAGGGGCACAGGTACGCAGTATTTT,CASRFDRGTGTQYF
TRBJ1-4,few,TRBV18,-,TGTGCCAGCTCACCACCGTGGGGAGTGGGTGAAAAACTGTTTTTT,CASSPPWGVGEKLFF
TRBJ2-7,many,TRBV7-8,-,TGTGCCAGCAGCTTGGCTGTCCCCCCCTACGAGCAGTACTTC,CASSLAVPPYEQYF
TRBJ2-7,few,TRBV20-1,-,TGCAGTGCTAGAGCCTTAGGGGGAGCCTCCTACAATGAGCAGTACTTC,CSARALGGASYNEQYF
TRBJ2-7,many,TRBV6-2/TRBV6-3,TRBD2,TGTGCCAGCAGCCTTCGACAGAGCGGGACTTACGAGCAGTACTTC,CASSLRQSGTYEQYF
TRBJ2-3,many,TRBV14,-,TGTGCCAGCAGCCTGGACTATCCAGGGGATACGCAGTATTTT,CASSLDYPGDTQYF
TRBJ1-6,few,TRBV27,-,TGTGCCAGCACTTTAACCCCGGGAGCAGCGTCCTCACCCCTCCACTTT,CASTLTPGAASSPLHF
TRBJ1-2,many,TRBV6-5,-,TGTGCCAGCAGTTACTTTGGCAGGGCGGATGGCTACACCTTC,CASSYFGRADGYTF
TRBJ1-2,few,TRBV11-2,TRBD1,TGTGCCAGCAGCCCCGGGACAGGGGCTGTACATGGCTACACCTTC,CASSPGTGAVHGYTF
TRBJ1-2,-,TRBV27,-,TGTGCCAGCAGCCTCCGGGTTTATGATGGCTACACCTTC,CASSLRVYDGYTF
TRBJ1-5,many,TRBV20-1,-,TGCAGTGCCAAACCTCTTAGTAGCAATCAGCCCCAGCATTTT,CSAKPLSSNQPQHF
TRBJ2-6,many,TRBV29-1,-,TGCAGCACCTCGGGGCCCGAGGGGGCCAACGTCCTGACTTTC,CSTSGPEGANVLTF
TRBJ2-2,few,TRBV4-2,-,TGTGCCAGCAGCCAAGAATTGGGGGGAATGAGAGTTACCGGGGAGCTGTTTTTT,CASSQELGGMRVTGELFF
TRBJ2-5,few,TRBV19,-,TGTGCCAGTAGCACAGGGTCCCAAGAGACCCGGTACTTC,CASSTGSQETRYF